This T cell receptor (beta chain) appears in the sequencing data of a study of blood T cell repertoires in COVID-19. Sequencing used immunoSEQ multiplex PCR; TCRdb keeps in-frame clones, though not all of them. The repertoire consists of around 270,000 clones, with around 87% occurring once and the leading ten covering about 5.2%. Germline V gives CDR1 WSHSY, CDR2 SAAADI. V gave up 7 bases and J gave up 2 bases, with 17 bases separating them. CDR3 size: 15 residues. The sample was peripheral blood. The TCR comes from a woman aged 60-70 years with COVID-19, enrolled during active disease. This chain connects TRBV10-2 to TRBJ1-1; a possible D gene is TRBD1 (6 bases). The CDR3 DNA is TGCGCCAGCATTGTGGAGGGGGGGCTAAACACTGAAGCTTTCTTT. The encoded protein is CASIVEGGLNTEAFF.